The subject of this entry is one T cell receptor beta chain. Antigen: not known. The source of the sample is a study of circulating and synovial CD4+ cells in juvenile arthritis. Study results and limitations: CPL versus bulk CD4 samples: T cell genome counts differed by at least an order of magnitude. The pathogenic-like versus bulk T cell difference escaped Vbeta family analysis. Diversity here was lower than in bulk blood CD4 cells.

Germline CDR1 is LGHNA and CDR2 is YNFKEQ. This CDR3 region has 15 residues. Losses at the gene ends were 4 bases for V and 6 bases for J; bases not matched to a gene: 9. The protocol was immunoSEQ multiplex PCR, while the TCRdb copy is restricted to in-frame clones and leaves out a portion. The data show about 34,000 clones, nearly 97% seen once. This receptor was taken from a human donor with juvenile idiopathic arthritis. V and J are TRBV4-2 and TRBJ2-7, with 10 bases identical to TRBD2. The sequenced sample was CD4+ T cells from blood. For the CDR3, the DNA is TGTGCCAGCAGCCCGACCGGGACTAGCGACAGCGAGCAGTACTTC. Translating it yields CASSPTGTSDSEQYF.